These 6 T cell receptor beta chains came from one sample sequenced in a study of shared clonotypes between healthy human individuals (dated by TCRdb to 2018 to 2020). Library prep was done by the immunoSEQ multiplex PCR assay. TCRdb took this table from immuneACCESS and kept in-frame rearrangements with V and J called. Such tables lack part of the clones; where checked against another copy, unresolved V genes explain under half of the gap, and the rest is unexplained. For this sample the table gives 2 million to 3 million clones, of which 90% to 95% were detected only once. About 0.39% of the sample is held by the ten biggest clonotypes. Sequencing input: naive CD4+ T cells from PBMCs. This sample's cell subset or site label indicates: CD45RA+ positively selected. All receptors derive from a young man in good health. Some clones in this sample may be carry-over from other donors' samples.

Note on this clone: Other DNA sequences from this sample encode an identical CDR3 as well. This chain links TRBV27 with TRBJ1-2; D possibly corresponds to TRBD1 (6 bases). V lost 3 bases and J lost 8, with 10 bases in between. CDR1 and CDR2 from the germline V gene are MNHEY and SMNVEV (reference sequence). The CDR3 has 12 residues. CDR3 nucleotide sequence: TGTGCCAGCAGTTTTAGGGGGGGAGGCTACACCTTC. Amino acids: CASSFRGGGYTF.

The chain links TRBV4-2 to TRBJ2-1; D not certain. The ends were cut back, 5 bases at V and 4 bases at J, with 12 bases in the middle. Germline V CDR1 and CDR2: LGHNA, YNFKEQ. CDR3 length: 14 residues. CDR3 in DNA: TGTGCCAGCAGCGCCGGAACAGTGTACAATGAGCAGTTCTTC. Translated: CASSAGTVYNEQFF.

This chain links TRBV7-9 with TRBJ2-3, with 10 bases matching TRBD2. The CDR3 is 16 amino acids. V gave up 5 bases and J gave up 4 bases; unmatched junction bases: 9. Germline lookup yields CDR1 SEHNR and CDR2 FQNEAQ (reference sequence). CDR3 sequence reads: CASSQVLAGEPDTQYF. CDR3 DNA: TGTGCCAGCAGCCAAGTTCTAGCGGGAGAGCCAGATACGCAGTATTTT.

As to this clone: The identical CDR3 is also encoded by other nucleotide sequences in the sample. The genes are TRBV28 and TRBJ2-2; 7 bases fit TRBD1. The CDR3 covers 13 residues. Germline V gene sequence: CDR1 MDHEN, CDR2 SYDVKM. Trimming took 8 bases from V and 4 from J; bases not matched to a gene: 4. The CDR3 bases are TGTGCCAGCCGACCAGGGGGCACCGGGGAGCTGTTTTTT. Encoded protein: CASRPGGTGELFF.

This chain uses TRBV6-4 with TRBJ2-5; 7 nucleotides line up with TRBD1. Per germline, CDR1 MRHNA and CDR2 SNTAGT. This CDR3 is built from 16 residues. Trimming took 0 bases from V and 1 from J; bases not matched to a gene: 5. This chain's CDR3 is CASSDSRGRFQETQYF. The CDR3 nucleotides read TGTGCCAGCAGTGACTCGAGGGGGCGATTCCAAGAGACCCAGTACTTC.

This rearrangement joins TRBV28 to TRBJ1-4, with 7 bases that match TRBD1. The CDR3 runs to 16 residues. Germline CDR1 reads MDHEN; CDR2 reads SYDVKM. Trimming cost V 5 bases and J 4 bases; bases outside gene matches: 10. CDR3 amino acids: CASSAPGQRHNEKLFF. Here the CDR3 DNA reads TGTGCCAGCAGTGCCCCGGGACAGAGACATAATGAAAAACTGTTTTTT.